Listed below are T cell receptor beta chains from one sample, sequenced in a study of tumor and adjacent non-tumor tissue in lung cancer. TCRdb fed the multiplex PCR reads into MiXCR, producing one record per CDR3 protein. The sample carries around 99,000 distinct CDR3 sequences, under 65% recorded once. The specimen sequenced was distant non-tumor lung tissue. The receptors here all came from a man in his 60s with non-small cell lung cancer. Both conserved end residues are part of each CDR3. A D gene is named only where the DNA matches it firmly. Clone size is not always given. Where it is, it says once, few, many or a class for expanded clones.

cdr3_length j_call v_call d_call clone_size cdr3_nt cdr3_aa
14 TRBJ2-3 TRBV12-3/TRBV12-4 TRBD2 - TGTGCCAGCAGTTTATACCCGCTAGCGGATACGCACTATTTT CASSLYPLADTHYF
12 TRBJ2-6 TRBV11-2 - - TGTTCCAGTACCTCGTGGGCCAACGTCCTGACTTTC CSSTSWANVLTF
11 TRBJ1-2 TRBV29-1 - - TGCAGCGTTACAACTAACTATGGCTACACCTTC CSVTTNYGYTF
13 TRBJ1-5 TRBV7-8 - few TGTGCCAGCAGCCCCCCCTCAGGACAGCCCCAGCATTTT CASSPPSGQPQHF
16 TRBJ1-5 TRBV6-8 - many TGTGCCACCGAATTACACGGGGATTATAGCAATCAGCCCCAGCATTTT CATELHGDYSNQPQHF
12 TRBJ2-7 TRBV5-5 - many TGTGCCAGCAGCTTGGCTGGGGGGGAGCAGTACTTC CASSLAGGEQYF
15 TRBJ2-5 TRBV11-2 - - TGTGCCAGCAGCCCGGACAAGTTTGGCTCTGAGACCCAGAACTTC CASSPDKFGSETQNF
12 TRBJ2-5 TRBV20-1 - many TGCAGTGTGTCCGAGAACCAAGAGACCCAGTACTTC CSVSENQETQYF
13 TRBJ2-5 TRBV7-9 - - TGTGCCAGCAGCCCCCACAAGGTGGAGACCCAGTACTTC CASSPHKVETQYF
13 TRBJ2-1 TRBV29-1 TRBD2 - TGCAGCGTTTTACTAGCGGCCTACAATGAGCAATCCTTC CSVLLAAYNEQSF
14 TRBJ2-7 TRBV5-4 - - TGTGCCAGCAGCGCCGCGTCTGGGGGTTACGTGCAGTGCTTC CASSAASGGYVQCF
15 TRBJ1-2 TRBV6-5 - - TGTGCCAGCAGCTTCCGGGGTCCCCCCGCCTATGGCTACAACTTC CASSFRGPPAYGYNF
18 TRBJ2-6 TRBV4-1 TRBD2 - TGCGCCAGCAGCCCCCTAGCGGGGGAACACTCTGGGGCCAACGTCATGATTTTC CASSPLAGEHSGANVMIF
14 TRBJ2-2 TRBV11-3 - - TGTGTCAGCAGCTTGGACTGTTACACCGGGGAGCTGTTTTTT CVSSLDCYTGELFF
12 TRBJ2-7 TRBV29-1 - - TGCAATGGACAGTCAATCTCCTACGAGCAGTACTTT CNGQSISYEQYF
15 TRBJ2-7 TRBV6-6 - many TGTGCCAGCACTCCCGGACAGCTTACAAACTACGAGCAGTACTTC CASTPGQLTNYEQYF
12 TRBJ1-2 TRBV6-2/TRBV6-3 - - TGTGCCAGCACTTCGGACCGAGAAGGCTACACCTTC CASTSDREGYTF
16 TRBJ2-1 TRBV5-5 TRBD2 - TGTGCCAGCAGCGCGGGACTAGCGGGAGTCGGCAATGGGCAGTTCTTC CASSAGLAGVGNGQFF
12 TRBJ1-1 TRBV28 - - TGTGCCAGCAGCGTACAGGGCCGTGAAGCTTTCTTT CASSVQGREAFF
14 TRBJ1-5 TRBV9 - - TGTGCCAGCAGTCGTCCTTATAGCAATCAGCCCCAGCATTTT CASSRPYSNQPQHF
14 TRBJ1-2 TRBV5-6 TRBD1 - TGTGCCAGCAGCATGATACAGGGGACCTATGGCTACACCTTC CASSMIQGTYGYTF
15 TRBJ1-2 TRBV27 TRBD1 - TGTGCCAGCAGTTTCGAGGGGACAGGCGTTTATGGCTACACCTTC CASSFEGTGVYGYTF
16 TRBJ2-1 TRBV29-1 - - TGCAGCACTAACGGGGCCACACAGGGTGGTATGGGTGAGCAGTTCTTC CSTNGATQGGMGEQFF
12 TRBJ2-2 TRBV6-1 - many TGTGCCATCTACAGGGTCACCGGGGAGCTGTTTTTT CAIYRVTGELFF
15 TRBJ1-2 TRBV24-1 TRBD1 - TGTGCCACCAGTGACCCAAACAGGGGTGGATATGGCTACACCTTC CATSDPNRGGYGYTF
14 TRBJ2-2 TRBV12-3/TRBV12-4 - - TGTACCAGCAGTCTCTCGCGGGACGCCGGGGAGCTGTTTTTT CTSSLSRDAGELFF
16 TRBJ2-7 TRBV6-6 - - TGTGCCAGCAGTTCTCGAACCGGACAGACCCGCTACGAGCAGTACTTC CASSSRTGQTRYEQYF
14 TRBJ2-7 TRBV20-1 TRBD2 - TGCAGTGCTAGAGATCGGGGGGGCAGGTGGGAGCAGTACTTC CSARDRGGRWEQYF
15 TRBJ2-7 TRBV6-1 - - TGTGCCAGCAGTTCTGAGGCATTCGGTTCCTACGAGCAGTACTTC CASSSEAFGSYEQYF
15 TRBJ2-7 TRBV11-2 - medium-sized TGTGCCAGCAGCCGTTCGGGGCAGGGCTTCTACGAGCAGTACTTC CASSRSGQGFYEQYF
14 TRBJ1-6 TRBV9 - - TGTGCCAGCAGCTACCGGGACGGTGGGTCACCCCTCCACTTT CASSYRDGGSPLHF
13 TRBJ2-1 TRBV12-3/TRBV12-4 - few TGTACCAGCAGTTTAGAGCCAGCAAATGAGGAGTTCTTC CTSSLEPANEEFF
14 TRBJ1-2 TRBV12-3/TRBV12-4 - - TGTGCCGGCAGTTTGGGCAGCGAGTTTAGGGGCTACGCCTTC CAGSLGSEFRGYAF
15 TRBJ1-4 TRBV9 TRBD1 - TGTGCCAGCAGCAAATCGGGACAGATGAATGAAAAACTGTTTTTT CASSKSGQMNEKLFF
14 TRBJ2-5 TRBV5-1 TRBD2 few TGCGCCAGCAGCCCCGGACTAGCGGGGGAGACCCAGTACTTC CASSPGLAGETQYF
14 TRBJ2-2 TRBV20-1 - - TGCAGTGCTAGAGATGTACAATACACCGGGGAGCTGTTTTTT CSARDVQYTGELFF
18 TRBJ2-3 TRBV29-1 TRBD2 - TGCAGCGTGACAGTGGGAAATAGTGGGGCGACTAGCAAAGATACGCAGTATTTT CSVTVGNSGATSKDTQYF
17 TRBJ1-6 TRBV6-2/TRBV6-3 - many TGTGCCAGCAGTTACTCGCCGATAGAAAGAGGGGTATCACCCCTCCACTTT CASSYSPIERGVSPLHF
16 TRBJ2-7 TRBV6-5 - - TGTGCCGGCAGTTACTCTTTCGGAGTTAGCTCCTACGAGCGGTACTTC CAGSYSFGVSSYERYF
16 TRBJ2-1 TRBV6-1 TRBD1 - TGTACCAGCAGATACACCGGGACAGGGCCCTACAATGAGCGGTTCTTC CTSRYTGTGPYNERFF
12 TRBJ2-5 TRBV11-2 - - TGTGCCAGCGAGATGACTCAAGAGACCCAATACTTC CASEMTQETQYF
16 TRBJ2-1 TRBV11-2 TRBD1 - TGTGCCAGCAGCTTTCCCCAGGGGGCGCCGAGCTATGAGCAGTTCTTC CASSFPQGAPSYEQFF
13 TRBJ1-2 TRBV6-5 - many TGTGCCAGCAGCTATACAGGGAATCGTGGCTACACCTTC CASSYTGNRGYTF
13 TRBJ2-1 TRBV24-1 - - TGTGCCACCAGTGATCCACCAGGTTACGGGCAGTTCTTC CATSDPPGYGQFF
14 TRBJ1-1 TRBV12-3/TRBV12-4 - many TGTGCCAGCAGTTTAATACAGCCAAACACTGAAGCTTTCTTT CASSLIQPNTEAFF
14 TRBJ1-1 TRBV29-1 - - TGCAGCGTTGCGGACAGCTACATGAGCACTGAAGCTTTCTTT CSVADSYMSTEAFF
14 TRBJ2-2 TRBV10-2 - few TGCGCCAGCTGTGAGTCGGAGGAAACCGGGGAGCTGTTTTTT CASCESEETGELFF
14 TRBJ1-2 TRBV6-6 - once TGTGCCAGCAGTTACATGAAAACAGACTATGGCTACACCTTC CASSYMKTDYGYTF
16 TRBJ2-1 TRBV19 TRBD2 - TGTGCCAGTACCAGACTAGCGGGAGGGTCCTACAATGAGCAGTTCTTC CASTRLAGGSYNEQFF
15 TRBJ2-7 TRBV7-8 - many TGTGCCAGCAGCCTTGGCGGGACAGTCGTCAACGAGCAGTACTTC CASSLGGTVVNEQYF
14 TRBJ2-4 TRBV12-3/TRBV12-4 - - TGTGCCAGCAGCCAATCGCCAGTCAAAAACATTCAGTACTTC CASSQSPVKNIQYF
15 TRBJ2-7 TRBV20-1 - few TGCAGTGCTAGAGATGAGAGGGGGAGTACCTACGAGCAGTACTTC CSARDERGSTYEQYF
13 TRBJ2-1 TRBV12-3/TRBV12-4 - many TGTGCCAGCAGAAGGGATTTTTACAATGAGCAGTTCTTC CASRRDFYNEQFF
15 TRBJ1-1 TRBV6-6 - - TGTGCTAGCAGTTACGGAGCCCTCCCGAACACTGAAGCTTGCTTT CASSYGALPNTEACF
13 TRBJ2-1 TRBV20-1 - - TGCAGTGCTAGTTCATGGGATTACAATGAGCAGTTCTTC CSASSWDYNEQFF